Listed here are 3 T cell receptor beta chains from one sample, sequenced in a study of regulatory T cells in long-lasting Graves disease. Indicated time point: persistent/refractory GD, antithyroid drugs over 5 years with positive TRAb. RNA extracted from PBMCs served as the sequencing template. Arm-PCR of CDR3 regions and iRepertoire HTBI primers were the basis on which TCR beta libraries were built. TCRdb redid the calling of the multiplex PCR reads with MiXCR, one entry per CDR3 protein. The sample consists of about 470,000 distinct CDR3 sequences, less than 25% of them appearing once. The material sequenced was peripheral blood mononuclear cells (PBMCs), taken when the disease was refractory, from a patient treated with antithyroid drugs. The source is a female donor with Graves disease.

The chain combines TRBV20-1 with TRBJ1-2; the D gene is possibly TRBD1 (6 bases). The CDR3 extends over 19 amino acids. In germline, CDR1 is DFQATT, CDR2 SNEGSKA (reference sequence). Trimming cost V 1 base and J 6 bases, with 30 bases left between them. CDR3 coding DNA: TGCAGTGCTAGAGGTGACAGGTTGTACCAAGAGGGCGACTATCATGGCTACACCTTC. As protein: CSARGDRLYQEGDYHGYTF.

At least ten counts were recorded for this clonotype. The gene calls are TRBV27 and TRBJ2-5; D remains ambiguous. The germline V and J ends were trimmed by 4 bases and 7 bases, with 4 bases remaining between them. The CDR3 is made up of 10 amino acids. The germline V gene encodes CDR1 MNHEY and CDR2 SMNVEV (reference sequence). The CDR3 DNA sequence: TGTGCCAGCAGTTGGGGGACCCAGTACTTC. This encodes CASSWGTQYF.

In this sample, this clonotype turned up many times. The J gene is TRBJ1-2, the V gene TRBV28; D may be TRBD1 (5 bases). Trimming removed 3 bases from V and 2 bases from J, with 7 bases in between. The CDR3 totals 13 residues. Germline V lookup: CDR1 MDHEN, CDR2 SYDVKM. CDR3 amino acids: CASSFGANYGYTF. CDR3 DNA: TGTGCCAGCAGTTTCGGGGCGAACTATGGCTACACCTTC.